This is a list of T cell receptor beta chains from one sample in a study of human T cells and chemical hapten exposure. In TCRdb, the RACE reads were re-called with MiXCR into one record per CDR3 protein. Of around 360,000 distinct CDR3 sequences listed, roughly 6% were seen once; the top ten hold around 5.6%. The sequences come from whole blood, collected in connection with sensitization to the hapten diphenylcyclopropenone (DPC). These receptors originate from a woman between 18 and 29 years old with alopecia areata. Some clones in this sample may be carry-over from other donors' samples. Both conserved end residues are part of each CDR3. The order of the fields is D gene, clone size, V gene, J gene, CDR3 DNA, CDR3 protein. The D gene is left open where the match is weak. A row's size may be missing; if present it is once, few, many or a size class.

TRBD1	many	TRBV18	TRBJ1-4	TGTGCCAGCTCAGCGACAGGGTCCGCTGAAAAACTGTTTTTT	CASSATGSAEKLFF
TRBD1	many	TRBV4-1	TRBJ1-1	TGCGCCAGCAGCCCACCCGGGACAGTGAGTGTAGCTTTCTTT	CASSPPGTVSVAFF
TRBD1	few	TRBV6-6	TRBJ1-1	TGTGCCAGCAGTTCCGACAGGGGGGCCGAAGCTTTCTTT	CASSSDRGAEAFF
TRBD2	few	TRBV20-1	TRBJ2-2	TGCAGTGCTATAAGCGGGGGGTACACCGGGGAGCTGTTTTTT	CSAISGGYTGELFF
TRBD1	many	TRBV7-2	TRBJ1-2	TGTGCCAGCAGCTCCCAGACAGGGACTAACTATGGCTACACCTTC	CASSSQTGTNYGYTF
TRBD1	few	TRBV4-1	TRBJ2-3	TGCGCCAGCAGCCAAGATACAGGGGGCGCAGATACGCAGTATTTT	CASSQDTGGADTQYF
.	.	TRBV12-3/TRBV12-4	TRBJ1-2	TGTGCCAGCAGTTTCTTGAGGGATTCCTATGGCTACACCTTC	CASSFLRDSYGYTF
.	many	TRBV4-3	TRBJ1-2	TGCGCCAGCAGCCAAGAGACACTGCATGTCTATGGCTACACCTTC	CASSQETLHVYGYTF
.	.	TRBV29-1	TRBJ1-5	TGCAGCGTTGAAGCAGATAGCAATCAGCCCCAGCATTTT	CSVEADSNQPQHF
TRBD2	.	TRBV7-9	TRBJ2-7	TGTGCCAGCAGCTCCGGGACTAGTGCCTACGAGCAGTACTTC	CASSSGTSAYEQYF
TRBD1	many	TRBV5-6	TRBJ1-5	TGTGCCAGCAGCTTGGCCGGTACCGACAGGGCTGGAGGTCAGCCCCAGCATTTT	CASSLAGTDRAGGQPQHF
TRBD1	.	TRBV7-2	TRBJ2-7	TGTGCCAGCAGCAACGACAGGGCCTACGAGCAGTACTTC	CASSNDRAYEQYF
TRBD1	few	TRBV5-1	TRBJ1-2	TGCGCCAGCAGCTTGGCCCCCACAGGGGTCTATGGCTACACCTTC	CASSLAPTGVYGYTF
.	.	TRBV7-9	TRBJ1-1	TGTGCCAGCAGCACCGCAGGGGTCACTGAAGCTTTCTTT	CASSTAGVTEAFF
.	few	TRBV6-5	TRBJ1-1	TGTGCCAGCAGTTACTCGTCGAGGACTGAAGCTTTCTTT	CASSYSSRTEAFF
.	many	TRBV7-2	TRBJ2-3	TGTGCCAGCAGCTTAGTCGGGGGAAGCACAGATACGCAGTATTTT	CASSLVGGSTDTQYF
.	few	TRBV12-3/TRBV12-4	TRBJ2-2	TGTGCCAGCAGTTCCCTTGACAGAAGAAACACCGGGGAGCTGTTTTTT	CASSSLDRRNTGELFF